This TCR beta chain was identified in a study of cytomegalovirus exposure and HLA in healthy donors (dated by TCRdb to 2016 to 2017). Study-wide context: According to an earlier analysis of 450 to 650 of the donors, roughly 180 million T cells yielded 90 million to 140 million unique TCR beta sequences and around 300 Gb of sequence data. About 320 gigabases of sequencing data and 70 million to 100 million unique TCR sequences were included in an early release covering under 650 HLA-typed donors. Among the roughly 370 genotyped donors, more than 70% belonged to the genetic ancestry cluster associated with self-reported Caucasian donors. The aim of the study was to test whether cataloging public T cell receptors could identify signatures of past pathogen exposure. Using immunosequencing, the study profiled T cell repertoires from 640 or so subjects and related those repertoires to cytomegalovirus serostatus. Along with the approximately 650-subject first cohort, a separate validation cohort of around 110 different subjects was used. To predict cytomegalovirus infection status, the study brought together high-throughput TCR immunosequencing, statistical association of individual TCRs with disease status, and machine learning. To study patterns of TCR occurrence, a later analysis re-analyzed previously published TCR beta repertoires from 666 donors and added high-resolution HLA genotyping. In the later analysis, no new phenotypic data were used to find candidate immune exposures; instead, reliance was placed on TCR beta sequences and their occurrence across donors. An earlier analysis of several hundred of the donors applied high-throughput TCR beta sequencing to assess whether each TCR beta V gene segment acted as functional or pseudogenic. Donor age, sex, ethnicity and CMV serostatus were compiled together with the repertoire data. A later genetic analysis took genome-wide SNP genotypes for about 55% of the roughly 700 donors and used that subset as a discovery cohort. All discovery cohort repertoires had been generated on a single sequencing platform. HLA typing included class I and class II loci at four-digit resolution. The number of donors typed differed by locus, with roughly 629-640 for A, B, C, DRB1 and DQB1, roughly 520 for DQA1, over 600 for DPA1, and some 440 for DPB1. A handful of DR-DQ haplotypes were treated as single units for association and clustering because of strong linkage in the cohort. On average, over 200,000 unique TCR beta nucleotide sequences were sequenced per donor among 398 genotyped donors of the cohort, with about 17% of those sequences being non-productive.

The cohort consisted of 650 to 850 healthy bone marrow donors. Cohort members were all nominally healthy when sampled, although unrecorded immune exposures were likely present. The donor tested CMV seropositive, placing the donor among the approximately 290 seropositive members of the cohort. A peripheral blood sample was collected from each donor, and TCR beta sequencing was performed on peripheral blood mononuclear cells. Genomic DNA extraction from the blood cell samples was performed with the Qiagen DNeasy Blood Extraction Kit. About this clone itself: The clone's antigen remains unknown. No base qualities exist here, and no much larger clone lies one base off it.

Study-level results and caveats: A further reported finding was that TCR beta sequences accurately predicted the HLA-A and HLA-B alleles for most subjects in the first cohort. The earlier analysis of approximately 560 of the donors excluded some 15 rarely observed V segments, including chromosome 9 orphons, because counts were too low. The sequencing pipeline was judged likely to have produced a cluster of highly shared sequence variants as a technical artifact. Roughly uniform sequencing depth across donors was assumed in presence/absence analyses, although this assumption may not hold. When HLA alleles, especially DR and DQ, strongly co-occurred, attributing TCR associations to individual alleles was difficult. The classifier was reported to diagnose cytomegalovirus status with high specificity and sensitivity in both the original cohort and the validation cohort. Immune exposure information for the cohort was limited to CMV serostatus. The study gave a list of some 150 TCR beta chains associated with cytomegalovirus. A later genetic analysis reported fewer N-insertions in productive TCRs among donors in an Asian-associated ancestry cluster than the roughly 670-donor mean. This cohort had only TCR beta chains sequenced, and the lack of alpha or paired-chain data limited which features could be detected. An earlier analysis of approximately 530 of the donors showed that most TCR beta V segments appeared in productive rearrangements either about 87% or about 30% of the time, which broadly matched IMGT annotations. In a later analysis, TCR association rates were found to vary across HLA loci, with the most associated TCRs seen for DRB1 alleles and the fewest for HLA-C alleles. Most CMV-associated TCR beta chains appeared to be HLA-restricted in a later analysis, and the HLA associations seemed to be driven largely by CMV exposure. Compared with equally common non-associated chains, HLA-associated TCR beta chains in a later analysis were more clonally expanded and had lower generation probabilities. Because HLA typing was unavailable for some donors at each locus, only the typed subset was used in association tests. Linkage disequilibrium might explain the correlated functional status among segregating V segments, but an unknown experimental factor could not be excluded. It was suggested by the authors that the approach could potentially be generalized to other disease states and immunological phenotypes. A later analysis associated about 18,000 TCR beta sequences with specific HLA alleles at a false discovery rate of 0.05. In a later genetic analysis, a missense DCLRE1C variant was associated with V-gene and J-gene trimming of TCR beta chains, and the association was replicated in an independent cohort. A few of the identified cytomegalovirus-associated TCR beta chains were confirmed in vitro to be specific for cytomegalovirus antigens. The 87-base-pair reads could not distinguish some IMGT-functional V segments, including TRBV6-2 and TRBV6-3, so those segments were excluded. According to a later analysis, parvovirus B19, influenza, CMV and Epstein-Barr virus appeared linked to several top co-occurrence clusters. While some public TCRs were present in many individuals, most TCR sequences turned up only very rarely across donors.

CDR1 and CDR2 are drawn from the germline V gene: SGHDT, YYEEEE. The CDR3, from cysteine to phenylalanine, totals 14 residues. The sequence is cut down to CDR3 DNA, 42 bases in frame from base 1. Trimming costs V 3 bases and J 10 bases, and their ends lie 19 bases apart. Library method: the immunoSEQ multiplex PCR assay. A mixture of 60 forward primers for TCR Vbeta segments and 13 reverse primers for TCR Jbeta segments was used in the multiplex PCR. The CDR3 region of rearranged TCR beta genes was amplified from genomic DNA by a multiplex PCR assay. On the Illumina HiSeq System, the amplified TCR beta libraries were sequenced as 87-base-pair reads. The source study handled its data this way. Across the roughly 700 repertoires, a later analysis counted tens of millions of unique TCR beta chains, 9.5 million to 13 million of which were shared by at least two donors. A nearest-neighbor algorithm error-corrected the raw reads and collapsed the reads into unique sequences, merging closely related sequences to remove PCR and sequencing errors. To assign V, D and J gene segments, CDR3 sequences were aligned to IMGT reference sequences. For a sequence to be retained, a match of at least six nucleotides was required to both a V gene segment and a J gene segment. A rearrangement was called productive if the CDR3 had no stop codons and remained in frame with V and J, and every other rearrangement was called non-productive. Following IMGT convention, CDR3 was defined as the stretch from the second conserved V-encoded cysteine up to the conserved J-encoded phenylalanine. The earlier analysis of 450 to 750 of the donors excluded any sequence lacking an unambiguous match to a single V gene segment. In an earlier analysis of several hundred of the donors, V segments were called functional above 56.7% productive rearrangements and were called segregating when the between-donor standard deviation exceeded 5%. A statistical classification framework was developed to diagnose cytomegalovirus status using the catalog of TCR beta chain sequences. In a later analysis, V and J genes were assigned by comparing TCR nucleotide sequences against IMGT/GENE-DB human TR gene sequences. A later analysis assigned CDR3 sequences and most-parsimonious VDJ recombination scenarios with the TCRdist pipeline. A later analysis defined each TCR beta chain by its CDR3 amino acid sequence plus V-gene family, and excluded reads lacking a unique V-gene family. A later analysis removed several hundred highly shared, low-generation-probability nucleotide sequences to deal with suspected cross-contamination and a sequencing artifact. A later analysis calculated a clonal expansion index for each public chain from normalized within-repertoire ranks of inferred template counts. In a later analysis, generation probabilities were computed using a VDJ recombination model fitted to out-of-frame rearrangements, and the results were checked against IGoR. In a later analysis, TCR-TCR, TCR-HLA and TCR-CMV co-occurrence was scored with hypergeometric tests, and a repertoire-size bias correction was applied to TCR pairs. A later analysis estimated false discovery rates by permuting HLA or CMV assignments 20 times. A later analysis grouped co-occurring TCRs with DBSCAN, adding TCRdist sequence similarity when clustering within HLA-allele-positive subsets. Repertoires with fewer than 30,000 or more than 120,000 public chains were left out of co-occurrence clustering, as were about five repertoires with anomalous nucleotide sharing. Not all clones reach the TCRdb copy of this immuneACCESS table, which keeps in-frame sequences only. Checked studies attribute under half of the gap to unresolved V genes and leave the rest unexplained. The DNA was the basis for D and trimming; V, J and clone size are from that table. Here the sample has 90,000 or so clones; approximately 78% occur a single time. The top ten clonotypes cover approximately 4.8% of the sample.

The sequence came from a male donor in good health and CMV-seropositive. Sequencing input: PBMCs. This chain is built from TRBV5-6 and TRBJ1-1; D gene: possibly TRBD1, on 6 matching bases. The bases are TGTGCCAGCAGCTCGGACAGAGCCGAACGGGGAGCTTTCTTT. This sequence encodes CASSSDRAERGAFF.